One TCR beta chain is described in this entry. Its specificity is not known. This sample was included in a study of CD8+CD57+ T cells in acquired aplastic anemia. Study conclusions and caveats: Patients and controls shared roughly 31 CD8+ CDR3 sequences, highly expressed in patients.

Germline V lookup: CDR1 WSHSY, CDR2 SAAADI. CDR3 length: 16 amino acids. Trimming cost V 0 bases and J 3 bases; bases outside gene matches: 8. By flow cytometry, patients selected for sequencing had shown an expansion of CD8+CD57+ cells. Sampling of blood occurred while the patients had still received no therapy. The use of genomic DNA as template underpinned the TCR beta VDJ and CDR3 profiling. TCRdb re-called the reads with MiXCR, one entry per CDR3 protein. The data hold tens of thousands of distinct CDR3 sequences, with 60% to 70% observed a single time. The material sequenced was sorted CD4+, CD8+, or CD8+CD57+ T cells (not recorded which) from PBMCs. V gene TRBV10-2 combines with J gene TRBJ2-7; the match to TRBD1 covers 7 bases. The TCR sequence derives from a human donor with aplastic anemia. CDR3 nucleotide sequence: TGCGCCAGCAGTGAGTCGACAGGGCTGGAAGGCTACGAGCAGTACTTC. It specifies CASSESTGLEGYEQYF.